This T cell receptor beta chain was documented in a study of technical replicates of blood from a few donors. Repertoires were generated with immunoSEQ multiplex PCR, while TCRdb's copy carries only in-frame clones and drops some. This sample has more than 75,000 clones, with 90% to 97% found just once. Germline V gene data show CDR1 as MNHEY and CDR2 as SVGAGI. Trimming left V 0 bases short and J 1 base short, with 10 bases between. The length of the CDR3 is 16 residues. The genes are TRBV6-5 and TRBJ2-1; D ambiguous. The sequenced material came from T cells isolated from PBMCs. The sequence came from a human donor in good health. The CDR3 DNA reads TGTGCCAGCAGTTACTCGGGCTCCTCTTCCTACAATGAGCAGTTCTTC. It translates to CASSYSGSSSYNEQFF.